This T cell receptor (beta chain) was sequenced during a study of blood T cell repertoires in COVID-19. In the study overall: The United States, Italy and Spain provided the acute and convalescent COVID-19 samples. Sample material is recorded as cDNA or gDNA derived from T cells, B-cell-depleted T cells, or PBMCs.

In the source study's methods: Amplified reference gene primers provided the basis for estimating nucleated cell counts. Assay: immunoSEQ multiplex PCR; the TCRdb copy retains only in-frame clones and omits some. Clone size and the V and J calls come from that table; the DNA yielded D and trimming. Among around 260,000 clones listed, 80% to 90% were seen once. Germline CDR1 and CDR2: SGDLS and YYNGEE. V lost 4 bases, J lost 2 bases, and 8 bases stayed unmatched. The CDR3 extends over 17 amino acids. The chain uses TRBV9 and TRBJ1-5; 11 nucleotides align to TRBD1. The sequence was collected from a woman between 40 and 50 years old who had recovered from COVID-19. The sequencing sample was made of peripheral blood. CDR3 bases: TGTGCCAGCAGCAAGGGACAGGGGGTTGGCGGCAATCAGCCCCAGCATTTT. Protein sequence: CASSKGQGVGGNQPQHF.